This T cell receptor (beta chain) comes out of a study of T cells after somatic rescue of genetic block. This clone was detected once. The CDR3 runs to 12 residues. Trimming stripped 5 bases from V and 8 bases from J, with 14 bases between. Germline CDR1 and CDR2: SGHDT and YYEEEE. Method: immunoSEQ multiplex PCR; TCRdb's copy keeps in-frame clones and lacks some. This table holds tens of thousands of clones, around 90% found once. Sequencing was performed on peripheral blood mononuclear cells (PBMCs). This clonotype originated in a woman aged 18-29 years. The chain has TRBV5-6 and TRBJ2-7; D remains ambiguous. The CDR3 coding sequence is TGTGCCAGCAGGCTTGGGATTGGTAAGCAGTACTTC. It yields the protein CASRLGIGKQYF.